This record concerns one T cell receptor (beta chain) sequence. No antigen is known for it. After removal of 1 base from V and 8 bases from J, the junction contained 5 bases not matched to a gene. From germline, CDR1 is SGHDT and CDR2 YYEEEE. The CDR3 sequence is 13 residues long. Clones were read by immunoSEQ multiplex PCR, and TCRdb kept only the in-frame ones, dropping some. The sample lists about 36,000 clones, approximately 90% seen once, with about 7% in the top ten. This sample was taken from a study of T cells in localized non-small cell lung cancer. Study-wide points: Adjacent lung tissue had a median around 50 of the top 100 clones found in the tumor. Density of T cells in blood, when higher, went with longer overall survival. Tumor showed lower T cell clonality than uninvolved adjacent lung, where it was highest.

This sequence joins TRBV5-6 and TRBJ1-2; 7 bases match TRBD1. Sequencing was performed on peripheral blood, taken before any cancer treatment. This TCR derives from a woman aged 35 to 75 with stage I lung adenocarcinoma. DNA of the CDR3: TGTGCCAGCAGCTTGAGGCAGGGGGAGGGCTACACCTTC. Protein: CASSLRQGEGYTF.